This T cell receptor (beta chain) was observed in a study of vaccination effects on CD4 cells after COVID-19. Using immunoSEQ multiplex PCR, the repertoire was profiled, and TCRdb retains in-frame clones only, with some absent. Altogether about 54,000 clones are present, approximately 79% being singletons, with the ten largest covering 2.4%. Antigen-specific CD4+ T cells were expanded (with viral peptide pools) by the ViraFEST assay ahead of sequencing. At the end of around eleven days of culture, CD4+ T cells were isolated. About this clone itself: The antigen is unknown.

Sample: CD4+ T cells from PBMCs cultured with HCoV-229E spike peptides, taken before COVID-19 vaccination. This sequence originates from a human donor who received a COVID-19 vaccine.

CDR3 amino acids: CASSLWVGRGETQYF. CDR3 coding DNA: TGTGCCAGCAGCTTATGGGTGGGGCGGGGAGAGACCCAGTACTTC. The V gene is TRBV7-2, the J gene TRBJ2-5; maybe TRBD2 (6 bases). The CDR3 has 15 residues. Germline CDR1 SGHTA, CDR2 FQGNSA. The ends were cut back, 2 bases at V and 4 bases at J, with 14 bases in the middle.